The T cell receptor beta chain under discussion was sequenced for a study of T cells after yellow fever vaccination. Across the study: It was SMART-Seq v4 Ultra Low Input that prepared the fractions with low cell numbers. Study results and limitations: Boosting was followed by the reappearance of most primary-vaccination clones (about 97% CD4, about 90% CD8).

This clonotype appeared a few times. No antigen is known for it. TCRdb re-called the 5' RACE reads with MiXCR, one entry per CDR3 protein. The sample records 300,000 to 350,000 distinct CDR3 sequences, 3.5% to 4.5% being singletons. The sample consisted of PBMCs, taken 15 days after the yellow fever booster vaccination. This TCR derives from a man in his late teens or twenties who received the YFV17D yellow fever vaccine.

DNA of the CDR3: TGCGCCAGCAGCTTCGGCCCCGTTCGCGATGAGCAGTTCTTC. Residues: CASSFGPVRDEQFF. The chain joins TRBV4-1 to TRBJ2-1; no clear D gene. CDR3 size: 14 residues. Germline loops: CDR1 MGHRA, CDR2 YSYEKL. The germline V and J ends were trimmed by 5 bases and 8 bases, with 16 bases remaining between them.